This T cell receptor (beta chain) was recorded in a study of neurological immune-mediated disorders. Germline CDR1 reads DFQATT; CDR2 reads SNEGSKA (reference sequence). CDR3 length: 13 residues. Between the trimmed V and J ends, which lost 3 bases and 7 bases, there was a span of 15 bases. A single record per CDR3 protein comes from TCRdb applying MiXCR to the 5' RACE reads. This table has 46,000 or so distinct CDR3 sequences, roughly 4% appearing once. Findings of the study overall: Healthy controls had more TCR clonal expansion than multiple sclerosis, which showed the least, whereas HTLV-1-associated myelopathy showed the most.

This clonotype was counted ten times or more. The antigen remains unidentified. This rearrangement joins TRBV20-1 to TRBJ1-2, with D maybe TRBD1 (6 bases). The clonotype comes from a woman aged 55-69 years with multiple sclerosis. Specimen: PBMCs. The CDR3 loop is CSASTGRMAGYTF. In DNA, the CDR3 is TGCAGTGCTAGCACAGGGAGGATGGCTGGCTACACCTTC.